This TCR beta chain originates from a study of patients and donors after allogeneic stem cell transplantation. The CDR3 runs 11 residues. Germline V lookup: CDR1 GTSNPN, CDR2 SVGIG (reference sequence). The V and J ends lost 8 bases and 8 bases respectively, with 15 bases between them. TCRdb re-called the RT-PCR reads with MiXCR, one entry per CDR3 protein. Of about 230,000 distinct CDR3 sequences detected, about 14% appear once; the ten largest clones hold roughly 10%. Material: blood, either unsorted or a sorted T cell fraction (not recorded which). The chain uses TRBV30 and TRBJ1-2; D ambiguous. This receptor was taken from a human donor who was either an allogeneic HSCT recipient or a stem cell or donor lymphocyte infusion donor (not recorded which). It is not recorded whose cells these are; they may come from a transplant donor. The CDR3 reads CAHETGGGYTF. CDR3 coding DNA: TGTGCCCACGAAACGGGAGGCGGCTACACCTTC.